The source of this TCR beta chain is a study of T cell repertoires in cytomegalovirus infection. On this clonotype: What it recognizes is unknown.

TCRdb fed the reads into MiXCR, producing one record per CDR3 protein. The sample includes 340,000 or so distinct CDR3 sequences, 25% seen only once; the top ten take 10% to 15%. The CDR3 covers 16 residues. The germline V gene encodes CDR1 MDHEN and CDR2 SYDVKM. Trimming removed 6 bases from V and 7 bases from J; junction bases left unmatched: 13. The V and J genes are TRBV28 and TRBJ2-1; TRBD1 agrees at 9 bases. Sequences were derived from cultured PBMCs, sampled from culture after CMV antigen stimulation. This TCR was sampled from a human donor in good health (CMV status not recorded). Some clones in this sample may be carry-over from other donors' samples. The CDR3 here is CASSPDGGTGFNEQFF. The CDR3 coding sequence is TGTGCCAGCAGCCCCGACGGCGGGACAGGGTTTAATGAGCAGTTCTTC.